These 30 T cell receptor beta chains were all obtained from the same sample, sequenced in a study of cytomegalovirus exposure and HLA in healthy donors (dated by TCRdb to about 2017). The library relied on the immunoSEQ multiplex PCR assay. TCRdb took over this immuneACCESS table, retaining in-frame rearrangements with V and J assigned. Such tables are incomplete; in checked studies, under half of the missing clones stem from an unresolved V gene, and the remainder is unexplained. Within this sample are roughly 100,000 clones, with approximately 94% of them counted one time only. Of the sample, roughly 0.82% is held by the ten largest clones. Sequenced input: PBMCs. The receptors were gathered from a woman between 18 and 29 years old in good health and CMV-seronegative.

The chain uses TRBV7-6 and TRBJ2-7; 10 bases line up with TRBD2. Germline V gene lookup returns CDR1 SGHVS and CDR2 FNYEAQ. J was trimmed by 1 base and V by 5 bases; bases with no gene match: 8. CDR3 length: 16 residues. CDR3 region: CASSTTPSGSSYEQYF. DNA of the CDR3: TGTGCCAGCAGCACCACGCCTAGCGGGAGTTCCTACGAGCAGTACTTC. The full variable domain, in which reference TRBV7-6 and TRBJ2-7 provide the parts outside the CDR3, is GAGVSQSPRYKVTKRGQDVALRCDPISGHVSLYWYRQALGQGPEFLTYFNYEAQQDKSGLPNDRFSAERPEGSISTLTIQRTEQRDSAMYRCASSTTPSGSSYEQYFGPGTRLTVT.

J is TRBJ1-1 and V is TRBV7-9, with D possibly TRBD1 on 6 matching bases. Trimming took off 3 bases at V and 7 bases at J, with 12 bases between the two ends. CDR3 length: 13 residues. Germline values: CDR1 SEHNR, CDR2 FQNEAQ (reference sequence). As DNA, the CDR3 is TGTGCCAGCAGCTTGAAAGGGGGTGGTGAAGCTTTCTTT. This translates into CASSLKGGGEAFF.

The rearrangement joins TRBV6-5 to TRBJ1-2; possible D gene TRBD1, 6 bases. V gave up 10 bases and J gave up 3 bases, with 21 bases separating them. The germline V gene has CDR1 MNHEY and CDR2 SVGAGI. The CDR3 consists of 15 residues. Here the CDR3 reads CATAGALTAYYGYTF. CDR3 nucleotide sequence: TGTGCCACAGCAGGGGCCCTGACAGCCTACTATGGCTACACCTTC.

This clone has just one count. CDR3: CASSVETGRGGRSDTQYF. The CDR3 coding sequence is TGTGCCAGCAGCGTAGAGACTGGGCGGGGGGGCCGATCAGATACGCAGTATTTT. The rearrangement joins TRBV9 to TRBJ2-3; 9 nucleotides agree with TRBD2. Per germline, CDR1 SGDLS and CDR2 YYNGEE. The CDR3 totals 18 residues. With 0 bases clipped from V and 4 bases from J, the junction kept 12 bases outside the gene matches.

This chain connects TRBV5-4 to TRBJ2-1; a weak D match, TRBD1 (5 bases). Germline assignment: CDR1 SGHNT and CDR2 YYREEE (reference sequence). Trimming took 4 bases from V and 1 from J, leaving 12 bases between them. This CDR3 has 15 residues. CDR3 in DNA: TGTGCCAGCAGCCCAAACCAGGGATCCTACAATGAGCAGTTCTTC. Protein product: CASSPNQGSYNEQFF. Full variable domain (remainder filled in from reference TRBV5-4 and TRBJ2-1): ETGVTQSPTHLIKTRGQQVTLRCSSQSGHNTVSWYQQALGQGPQFIFQYYREEENGRGNFPPRFSGLQFPNYSSELNVNALELDDSALYLCASSPNQGSYNEQFFGPGTRLTVL.

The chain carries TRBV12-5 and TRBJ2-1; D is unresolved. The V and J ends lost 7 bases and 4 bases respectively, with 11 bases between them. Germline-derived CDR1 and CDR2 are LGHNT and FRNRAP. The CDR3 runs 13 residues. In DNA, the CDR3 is TGTGCTAGTGACCAAGGCGGATACAATGAGCAGTTCTTC. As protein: CASDQGGYNEQFF.

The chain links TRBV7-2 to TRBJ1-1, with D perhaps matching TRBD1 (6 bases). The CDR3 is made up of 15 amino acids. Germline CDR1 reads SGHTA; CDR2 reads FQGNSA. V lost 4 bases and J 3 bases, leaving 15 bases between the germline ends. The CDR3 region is CASSSGQSSYTEAFF. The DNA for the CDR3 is TGTGCCAGCAGCTCAGGACAGTCTTCCTACACTGAAGCTTTCTTT.

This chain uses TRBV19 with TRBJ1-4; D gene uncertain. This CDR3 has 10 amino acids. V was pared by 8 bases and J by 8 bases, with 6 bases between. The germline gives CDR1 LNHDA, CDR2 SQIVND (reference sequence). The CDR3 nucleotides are TGTGCCAGTTCTAGGGAAAAACTGTTTTTT. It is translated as CASSREKLFF.

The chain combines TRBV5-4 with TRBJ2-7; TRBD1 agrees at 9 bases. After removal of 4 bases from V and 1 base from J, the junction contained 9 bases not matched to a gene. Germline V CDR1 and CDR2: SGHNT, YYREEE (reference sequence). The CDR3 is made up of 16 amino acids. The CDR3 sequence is CASSLLGQGGSYEQYF. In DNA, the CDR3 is TGTGCCAGCAGCCTACTGGGACAGGGCGGGTCCTACGAGCAGTACTTC.

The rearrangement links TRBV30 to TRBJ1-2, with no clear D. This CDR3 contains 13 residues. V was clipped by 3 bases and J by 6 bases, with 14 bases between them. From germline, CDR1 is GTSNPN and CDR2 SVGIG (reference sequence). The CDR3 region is CAWRKGWRDGYTF. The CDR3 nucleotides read TGTGCCTGGAGAAAAGGCTGGCGGGATGGCTACACCTTC.

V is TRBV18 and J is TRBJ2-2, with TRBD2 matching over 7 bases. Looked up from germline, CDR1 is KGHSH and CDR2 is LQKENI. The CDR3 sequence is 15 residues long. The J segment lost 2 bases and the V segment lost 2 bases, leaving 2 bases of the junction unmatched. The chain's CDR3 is CASSPTAGNTGELFF. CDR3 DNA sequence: TGTGCCAGCTCACCAACAGCGGGAAACACCGGGGAGCTGTTTTTT.

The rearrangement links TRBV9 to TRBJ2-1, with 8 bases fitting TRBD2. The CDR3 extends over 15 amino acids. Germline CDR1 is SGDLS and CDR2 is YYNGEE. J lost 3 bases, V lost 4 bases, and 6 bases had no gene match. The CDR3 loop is CASSLGGTSYNEQFF. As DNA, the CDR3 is TGTGCCAGCAGCCTCGGGGGGACTAGCTACAATGAGCAGTTCTTC.

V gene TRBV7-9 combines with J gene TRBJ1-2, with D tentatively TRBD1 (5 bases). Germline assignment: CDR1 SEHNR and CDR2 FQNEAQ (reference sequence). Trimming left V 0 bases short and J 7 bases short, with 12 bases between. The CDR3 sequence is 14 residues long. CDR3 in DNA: TGTGCCAGCAGCTTAGCTGGCAGGGATGGTGGCTACACCTTC. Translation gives CASSLAGRDGGYTF.

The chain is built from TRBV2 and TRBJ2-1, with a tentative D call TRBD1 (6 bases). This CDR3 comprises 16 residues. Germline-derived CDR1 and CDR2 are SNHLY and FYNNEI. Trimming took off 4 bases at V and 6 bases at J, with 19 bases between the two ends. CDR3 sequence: CASSVPRDRGGNEQFF. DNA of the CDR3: TGTGCCAGCAGTGTGCCCCGGGACCGAGGGGGCAATGAGCAGTTCTTC.

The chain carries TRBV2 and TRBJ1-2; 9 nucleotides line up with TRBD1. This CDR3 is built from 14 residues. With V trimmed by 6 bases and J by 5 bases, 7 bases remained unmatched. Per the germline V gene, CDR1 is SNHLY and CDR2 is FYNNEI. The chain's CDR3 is CASSRTGDWYGYTF. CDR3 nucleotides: TGTGCCAGCAGCCGGACAGGGGATTGGTATGGCTACACCTTC.

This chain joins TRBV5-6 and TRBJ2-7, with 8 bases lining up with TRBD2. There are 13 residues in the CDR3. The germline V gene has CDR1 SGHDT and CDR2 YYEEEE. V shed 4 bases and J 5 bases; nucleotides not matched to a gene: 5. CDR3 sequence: CASSQGLGNEQYF. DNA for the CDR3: TGTGCCAGCAGCCAGGGACTAGGGAACGAGCAGTACTTC.

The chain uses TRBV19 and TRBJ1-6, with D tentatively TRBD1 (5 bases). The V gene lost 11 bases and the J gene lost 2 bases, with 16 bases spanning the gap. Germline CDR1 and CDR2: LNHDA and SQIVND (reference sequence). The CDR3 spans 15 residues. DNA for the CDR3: TGTGCCTCAAGCAGGGTTCTCCCCTATAATTCACCCCTCCACTTT. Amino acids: CASSRVLPYNSPLHF.

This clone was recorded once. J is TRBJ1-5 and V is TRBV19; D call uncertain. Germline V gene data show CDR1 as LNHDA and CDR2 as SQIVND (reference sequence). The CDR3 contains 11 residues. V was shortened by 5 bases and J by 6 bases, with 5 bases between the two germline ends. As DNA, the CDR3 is TGTGCCAGTAGTTCAGGTCAGCCCCAGCATTTT. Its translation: CASSSGQPQHF.

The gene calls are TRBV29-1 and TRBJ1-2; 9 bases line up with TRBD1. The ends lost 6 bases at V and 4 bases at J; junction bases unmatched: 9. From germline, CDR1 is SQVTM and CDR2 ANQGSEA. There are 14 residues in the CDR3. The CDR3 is CSVLQQGASYGYTF. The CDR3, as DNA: TGCAGCGTCCTACAACAGGGGGCGAGCTATGGCTACACCTTC. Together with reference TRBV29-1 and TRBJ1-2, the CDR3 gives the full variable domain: SAVISQKPSRDICQRGTSLTIQCQVDSQVTMMFWYRQQPGQSLTLIATANQGSEATYESGFVIDKFPISRPNLTFSTLTVSNMSPEDSSIYLCSVLQQGASYGYTFGSGTRLTVV.

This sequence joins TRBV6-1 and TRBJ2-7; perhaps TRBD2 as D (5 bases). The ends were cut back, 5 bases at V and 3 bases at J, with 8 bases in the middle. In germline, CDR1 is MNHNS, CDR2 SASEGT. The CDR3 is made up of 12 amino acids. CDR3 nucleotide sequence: TGTGCCAGCAGTTCGACTAACTACGAGCAGTACTTC. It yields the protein CASSSTNYEQYF.

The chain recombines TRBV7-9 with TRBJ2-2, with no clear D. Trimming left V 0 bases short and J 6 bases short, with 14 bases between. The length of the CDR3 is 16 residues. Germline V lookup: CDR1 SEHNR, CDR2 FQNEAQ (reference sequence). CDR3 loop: CASSLAVRVSAGELFF. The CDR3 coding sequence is TGTGCCAGCAGCTTAGCCGTTCGTGTTTCGGCCGGGGAGCTGTTTTTT. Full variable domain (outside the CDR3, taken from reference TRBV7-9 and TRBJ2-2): DTGVSQNPRHKITKRGQNVTFRCDPISEHNRLYWYRQTLGQGPEFLTYFQNEAQLEKSRLLSDRFSAERPKGSFSTLEIQRTEQGDSAMYLCASSLAVRVSAGELFFGEGSRLTVL.

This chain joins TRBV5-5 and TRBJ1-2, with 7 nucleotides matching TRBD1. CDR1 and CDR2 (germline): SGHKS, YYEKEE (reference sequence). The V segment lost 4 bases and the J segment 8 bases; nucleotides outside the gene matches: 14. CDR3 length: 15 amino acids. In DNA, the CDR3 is TGTGCCAGCAGCGTGGGACAGATCCCGAGTCCCGGCTACACCTTC. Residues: CASSVGQIPSPGYTF.

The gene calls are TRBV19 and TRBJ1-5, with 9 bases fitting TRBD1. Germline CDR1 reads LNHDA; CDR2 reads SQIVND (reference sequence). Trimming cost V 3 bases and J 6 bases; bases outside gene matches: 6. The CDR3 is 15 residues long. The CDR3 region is CASSMGTGLLQPQHF. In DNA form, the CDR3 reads TGTGCCAGTAGTATGGGGACAGGGCTACTTCAGCCCCAGCATTTT.

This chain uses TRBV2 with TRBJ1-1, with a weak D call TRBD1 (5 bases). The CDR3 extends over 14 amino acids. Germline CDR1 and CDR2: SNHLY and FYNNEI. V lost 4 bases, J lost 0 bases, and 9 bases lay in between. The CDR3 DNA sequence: TGTGCCAGCAGTGGCGCAGGGATGAACACTGAAGCTTTCTTT. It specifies CASSGAGMNTEAFF.

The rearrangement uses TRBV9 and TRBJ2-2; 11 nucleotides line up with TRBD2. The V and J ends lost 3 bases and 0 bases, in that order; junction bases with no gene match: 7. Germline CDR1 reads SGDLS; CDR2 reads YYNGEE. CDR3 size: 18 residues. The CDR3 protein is CASSALTSGASNTGELFF. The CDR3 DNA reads TGTGCCAGCAGCGCCTTGACTAGCGGGGCCTCGAACACCGGGGAGCTGTTTTTT.

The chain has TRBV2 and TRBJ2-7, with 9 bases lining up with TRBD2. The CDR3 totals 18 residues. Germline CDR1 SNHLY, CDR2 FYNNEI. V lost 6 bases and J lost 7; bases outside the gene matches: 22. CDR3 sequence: CASRSAIAGVGSRVEQYF. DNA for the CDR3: TGTGCCAGCAGAAGCGCGATAGCGGGGGTGGGATCCAGGGTGGAGCAGTACTTC.

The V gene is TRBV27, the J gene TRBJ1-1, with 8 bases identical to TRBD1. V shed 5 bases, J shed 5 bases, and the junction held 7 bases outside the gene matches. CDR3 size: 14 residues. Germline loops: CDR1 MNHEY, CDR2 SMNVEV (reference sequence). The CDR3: CASSLYRGVTEAFF. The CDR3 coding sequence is TGTGCCAGCAGTCTCTACAGGGGGGTTACTGAAGCTTTCTTT.

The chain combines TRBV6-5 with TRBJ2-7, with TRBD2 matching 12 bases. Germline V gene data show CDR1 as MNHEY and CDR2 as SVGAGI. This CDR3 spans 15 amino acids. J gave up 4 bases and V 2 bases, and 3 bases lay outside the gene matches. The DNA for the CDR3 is TGTGCCAGCAGTTACGGACTAGCGGGAACTTACGAGCAGTACTTC. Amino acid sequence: CASSYGLAGTYEQYF.

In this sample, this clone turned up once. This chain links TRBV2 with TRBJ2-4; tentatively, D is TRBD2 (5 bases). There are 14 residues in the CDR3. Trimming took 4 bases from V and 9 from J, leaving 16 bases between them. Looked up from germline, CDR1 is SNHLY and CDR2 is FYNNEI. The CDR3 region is CASSVPRPGTIQYF. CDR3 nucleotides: TGTGCCAGCAGTGTGCCCCGCCCGGGAACCATTCAGTACTTC.

CDR3 sequence (DNA): TGTGCCAGCAGCTCGGGGGGCTGGGAAGAGACCCAGTACTTC. This codes for CASSSGGWEETQYF. The rearrangement joins TRBV5-6 to TRBJ2-5, with D possibly matching TRBD2 (7 bases). Trimming pared 3 bases from V and 3 bases from J, leaving 12 bases between. This CDR3 region has 14 residues. From germline, CDR1 is SGHDT and CDR2 YYEEEE.